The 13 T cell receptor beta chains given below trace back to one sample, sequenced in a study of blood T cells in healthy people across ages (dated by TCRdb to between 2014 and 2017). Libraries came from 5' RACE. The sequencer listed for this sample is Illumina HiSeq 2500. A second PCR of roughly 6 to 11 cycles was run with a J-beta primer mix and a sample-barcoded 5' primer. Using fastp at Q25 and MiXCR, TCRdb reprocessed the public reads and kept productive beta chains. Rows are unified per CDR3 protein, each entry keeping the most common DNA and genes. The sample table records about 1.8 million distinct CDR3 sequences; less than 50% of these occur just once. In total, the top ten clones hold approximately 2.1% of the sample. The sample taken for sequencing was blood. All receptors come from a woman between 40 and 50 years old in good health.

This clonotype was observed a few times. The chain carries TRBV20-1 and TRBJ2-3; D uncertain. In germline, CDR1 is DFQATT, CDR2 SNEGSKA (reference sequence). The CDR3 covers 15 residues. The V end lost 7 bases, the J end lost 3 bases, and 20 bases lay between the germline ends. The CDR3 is CSVPKGRVRTDTQYF. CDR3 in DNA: TGCAGTGTCCCTAAGGGTAGGGTCCGAACAGATACGCAGTATTTT.

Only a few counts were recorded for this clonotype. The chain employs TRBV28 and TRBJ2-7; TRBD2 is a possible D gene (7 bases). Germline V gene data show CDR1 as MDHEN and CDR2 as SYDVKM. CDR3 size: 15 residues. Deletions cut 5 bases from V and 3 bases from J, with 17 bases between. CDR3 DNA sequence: TGTGCCAGCAGTCCGGCCACGGGGGGCCTCTACGAGCAGTACTTC. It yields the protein CASSPATGGLYEQYF.

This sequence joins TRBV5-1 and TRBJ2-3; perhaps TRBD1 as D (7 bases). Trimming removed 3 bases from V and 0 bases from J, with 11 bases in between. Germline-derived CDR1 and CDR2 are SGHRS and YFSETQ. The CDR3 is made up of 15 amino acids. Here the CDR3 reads CASSSAGQSTDTQYF. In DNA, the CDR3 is TGCGCCAGCAGCTCCGCGGGACAGAGCACAGATACGCAGTATTTT.

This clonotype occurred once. The CDR3 protein is CASSSVTSGGTDTQYF. The CDR3 DNA reads TGTGCCAGCAGCTCCGTGACTAGCGGGGGCACAGATACGCAGTATTTT. This chain uses TRBV6-5 with TRBJ2-3; the match to TRBD2 covers 11 bases. There are 16 residues in the CDR3. Germline V gene sequence: CDR1 MNHEY, CDR2 SVGAGI. V shed 6 bases and J 1 base; nucleotides not matched to a gene: 6.

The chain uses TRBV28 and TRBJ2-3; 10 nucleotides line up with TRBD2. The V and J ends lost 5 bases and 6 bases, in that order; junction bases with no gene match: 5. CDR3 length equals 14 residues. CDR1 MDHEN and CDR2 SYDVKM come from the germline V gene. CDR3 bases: TGTGCCAGCAGTACGGCTAGCGGGGGCGATACGCAGTATTTT. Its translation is CASSTASGGDTQYF.

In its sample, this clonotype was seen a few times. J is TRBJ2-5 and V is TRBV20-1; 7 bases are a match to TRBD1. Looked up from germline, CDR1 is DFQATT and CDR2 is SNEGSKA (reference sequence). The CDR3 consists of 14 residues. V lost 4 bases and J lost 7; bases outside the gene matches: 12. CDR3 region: CSATWTGQSRTQYF. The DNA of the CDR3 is TGCAGTGCTACATGGACAGGCCAATCGAGGACCCAGTACTTC.

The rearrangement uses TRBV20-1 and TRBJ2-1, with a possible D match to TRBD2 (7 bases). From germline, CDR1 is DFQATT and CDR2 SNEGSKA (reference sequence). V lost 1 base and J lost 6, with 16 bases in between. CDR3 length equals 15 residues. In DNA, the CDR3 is TGCAGTGCTAGAGGTAGGGGGGGCCTCTGCAATGAGCAGTTCTTC. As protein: CSARGRGGLCNEQFF.

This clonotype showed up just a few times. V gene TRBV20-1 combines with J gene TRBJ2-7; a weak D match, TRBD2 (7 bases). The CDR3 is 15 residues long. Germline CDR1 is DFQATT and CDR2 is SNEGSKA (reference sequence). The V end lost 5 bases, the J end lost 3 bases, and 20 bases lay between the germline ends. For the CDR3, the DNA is TGCAGTGCTCCGAGGGGGAGGGGACTCCTCTACGAGCAGTACTTC. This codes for CSAPRGRGLLYEQYF.

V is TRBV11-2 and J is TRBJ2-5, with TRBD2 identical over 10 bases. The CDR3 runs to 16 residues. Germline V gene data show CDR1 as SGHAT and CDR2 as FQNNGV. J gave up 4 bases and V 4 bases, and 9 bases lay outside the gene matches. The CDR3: CASSSGSGGVGETQYF. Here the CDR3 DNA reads TGTGCCAGCAGCTCGGGGAGCGGGGGGGTAGGAGAGACCCAGTACTTC.

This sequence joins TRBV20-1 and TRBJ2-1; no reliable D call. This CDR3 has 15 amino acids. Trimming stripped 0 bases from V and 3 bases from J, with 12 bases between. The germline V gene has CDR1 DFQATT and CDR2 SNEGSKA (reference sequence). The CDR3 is CSARDLGLNYNEQFF. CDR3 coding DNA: TGCAGTGCTAGAGATTTGGGCTTAAACTACAATGAGCAGTTCTTC.

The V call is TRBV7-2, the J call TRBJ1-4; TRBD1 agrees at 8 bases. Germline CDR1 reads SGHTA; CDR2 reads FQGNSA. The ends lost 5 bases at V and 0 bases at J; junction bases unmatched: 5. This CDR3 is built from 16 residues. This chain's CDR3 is CASSRDRKTTNEKLFF. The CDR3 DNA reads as TGTGCCAGCAGCCGGGACAGGAAGACAACTAATGAAAAACTGTTTTTT.

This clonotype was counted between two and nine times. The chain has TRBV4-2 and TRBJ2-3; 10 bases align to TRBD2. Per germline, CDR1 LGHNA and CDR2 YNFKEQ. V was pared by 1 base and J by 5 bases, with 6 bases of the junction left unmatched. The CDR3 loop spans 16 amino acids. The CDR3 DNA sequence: TGTGCCAGCAGCCAAGCGGCTAGCGGGGGTAGAGATACGCAGTATTTT. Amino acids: CASSQAASGGRDTQYF.

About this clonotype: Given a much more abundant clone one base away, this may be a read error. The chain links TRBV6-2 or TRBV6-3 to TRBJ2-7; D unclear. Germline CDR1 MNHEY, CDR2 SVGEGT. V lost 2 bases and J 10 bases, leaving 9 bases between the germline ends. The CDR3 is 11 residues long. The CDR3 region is CASSYAEIQYF. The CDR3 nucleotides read TGTGCCAGCAGTTACGCGGAGATCCAGTACTTC.